One T cell receptor beta chain is described in this entry. This clone showed up just once. Its antigen specificity is not known. Nothing much larger sits one base from this clone, and base qualities are not available. Library preparation used the immunoSEQ multiplex PCR assay. For the multiplex PCR, a mixture combining 60 forward primers for TCR Vbeta segments and 13 reverse primers for TCR Jbeta segments was used. The CDR3 region of rearranged TCR beta genes was amplified from genomic DNA with a multiplex PCR assay. The amplified TCR beta libraries were sequenced on the Illumina HiSeq System as 87-base-pair reads. The study's processing was this. Across the 670 or so repertoires, a later analysis counted some 80 million unique TCR beta chains, roughly 11 million of which were shared by at least two donors. Raw reads were error-corrected and collapsed into unique sequences by a nearest-neighbor algorithm in which closely related sequences were merged to remove PCR and sequencing errors. To assign V, D and J gene segments, CDR3 sequences were aligned to IMGT reference sequences. Each retained sequence needed at least a six-nucleotide match to both a V gene segment and a J gene segment. Rearrangements were classified as productive when the CDR3 lacked stop codons and remained in frame with V and J, and all other rearrangements were classified as non-productive. CDR3 was defined according to IMGT convention as the region running from the second conserved V-encoded cysteine to the conserved J-encoded phenylalanine. The earlier analysis of 550 to 650 of the donors excluded any sequence lacking an unambiguous match to a single V gene segment. An earlier analysis of approximately 590 of the donors classified V segments as functional when productive rearrangements were above 56.7% and as segregating when the standard deviation between donors was above 5%. To diagnose cytomegalovirus status from the catalog of TCR beta chain sequences, a statistical classification framework was built. A later analysis assigned V and J genes by comparing TCR nucleotide sequences with IMGT/GENE-DB human TR gene sequences. The TCRdist pipeline was used in a later analysis to assign CDR3 sequences and most-parsimonious VDJ recombination scenarios. In a later analysis, every TCR beta chain was defined by the combination of its CDR3 amino acid sequence and its V-gene family, and reads without a unique V-gene family were dropped. As a way to deal with suspected cross-contamination and a sequencing artifact, a later analysis dropped 450 to 600 nucleotide sequences that were highly shared and had low generation probability. A later analysis calculated a clonal expansion index for each public chain from normalized within-repertoire ranks of inferred template counts. In a later analysis, generation probabilities were computed using a VDJ recombination model fitted to out-of-frame rearrangements, and the results were checked against IGoR. In a later analysis, TCR-TCR, TCR-HLA and TCR-CMV co-occurrence was scored with hypergeometric tests, and a repertoire-size bias correction was applied to TCR pairs. False discovery rates were estimated in a later analysis by permuting HLA or CMV assignments 20 times. A later analysis grouped co-occurring TCRs with DBSCAN, adding TCRdist sequence similarity when clustering within HLA-allele-positive subsets. Repertoires with fewer than 30,000 or more than 120,000 public chains were left out of co-occurrence clustering, as were a few repertoires with anomalous nucleotide sharing. The immuneACCESS repertoire file appears here via TCRdb, limited to in-frame rearrangements. These files lack a portion of the clones; in checked studies, under half of the deficit traces to unresolved V genes, and the cause of the others is not known. The V and J calls and the clone size are those of that table, but D and trimming were determined from the DNA. Recorded for this sample are about 190,000 clones; around 84% of them occurred a single time. The leading ten clones occupy 3.4% of the sample.

This record comes from a study of cytomegalovirus exposure and HLA in healthy donors (dated by TCRdb to about 2017). For the study in its entirety: An earlier analysis of roughly 570 of the donors reported 250 to 350 Gb of sequence data and 90 million to 120 million unique TCR beta sequences obtained from about 179 million T cells. To predict cytomegalovirus infection status, the study combined high-throughput TCR immunosequencing, statistical association of individual TCRs with disease status, and machine learning. An early release covering around 630 HLA-typed donors comprised about 320 gigabases of sequencing data and around 80 million unique TCR sequences. All discovery cohort repertoires had been generated using a single sequencing platform. Donor age, sex, ethnicity and CMV serostatus were collected together with the repertoire data. The genetic ancestry cluster associated with self-reported Caucasian donors included roughly four fifths of the roughly 410 genotyped donors. Genome-wide SNP genotypes for about 65% of the roughly 670 donors were used in a later genetic analysis, which treated that subset as a discovery cohort. HLA typing included class I and class II loci at four-digit resolution. The study used immunosequencing to profile the T cell repertoires of 600 to 850 subjects and linked those repertoires to cytomegalovirus serostatus. Rather than drawing on any new phenotypic data, the later analysis identified candidate immune exposures from TCR beta sequences and the way those sequences occurred across donors. Typing coverage differed by locus: A, B, C, DRB1 and DQB1 were typed in roughly 620-640 donors, DQA1 in roughly 510, DPA1 in 600 to 610, and DPB1 in 400 to 490. To study patterns of TCR occurrence, a later analysis re-analyzed previously published TCR beta repertoires from 500 to 850 donors and added high-resolution HLA genotyping. Along with the 666-subject first cohort, a separate validation cohort of over 90 different subjects was used. An earlier analysis of approximately 580 of the donors used high-throughput TCR beta sequencing to judge whether each TCR beta V gene segment behaved as functional or pseudogenic. Among 398 genotyped donors of the cohort, an average of about 240,000 unique TCR beta nucleotide sequences were sequenced per donor, about a sixth of them non-productive. Roughly 5 DR-DQ haplotypes were handled as single units for association and clustering, since linkage in the cohort was strong. The study was designed to test whether signatures of past pathogen exposure could be identified by cataloging public T cell receptors. The research as a whole found: Compared with the 666-donor mean, donors in an Asian-associated ancestry cluster had fewer N-insertions in productive TCRs, according to a later genetic analysis. In a later analysis, several top co-occurrence clusters were reported to appear linked to parvovirus B19, influenza, CMV and Epstein-Barr virus. A further reported finding was that TCR beta sequences accurately predicted the HLA-A and HLA-B alleles for most subjects in the first cohort. The authors suggested that the approach could potentially be generalized to other disease states and immunological phenotypes. In a later genetic analysis, a missense DCLRE1C variant was associated with V-gene and J-gene trimming of TCR beta chains, and the association was replicated in an independent cohort. Most TCR sequences were observed very rarely across donors, whereas some public TCRs were present in many individuals. A later analysis found that most CMV-associated TCR beta chains appeared HLA-restricted, with HLA associations seemingly driven largely by CMV exposure. When HLA alleles, especially DR and DQ, strongly co-occurred, TCR associations were difficult to assign to individual alleles. Specific HLA alleles were associated with 15,000 to 20,000 TCR beta sequences at a false discovery rate of 0.05 in a later analysis. The study listed 164 TCR beta chains as associated with cytomegalovirus. In a later analysis, the rate of TCR association differed among HLA loci, with DRB1 alleles having the most associated TCRs and HLA-C alleles having the fewest. CMV serostatus was the only immune exposure information available for the cohort. Some IMGT-functional V segments, including TRBV6-2 and TRBV6-3, could not be distinguished by the 87-base-pair reads and were therefore excluded. Only TCR beta chains were sequenced in this cohort, and the absence of alpha or paired-chain data limited detectable features. The classifier was reported to diagnose cytomegalovirus status with high specificity and sensitivity in both the original and validation cohorts. In vitro tests confirmed that a few of the cytomegalovirus-associated TCR beta chains recognize cytomegalovirus antigens. HLA typing was unavailable for some donors at each locus, so association tests used only the typed subset. The earlier analysis of almost 600 of the donors excluded 15 to 20 rarely observed V segments, including chromosome 9 orphons, because counts were too low. In an earlier analysis of roughly 560 of the donors, most TCR beta V segments were observed in productive rearrangements about 90% or about 30% of the time, broadly matching IMGT annotations. The presence/absence analyses assumed that sequencing depth was roughly uniform across donors, and that assumption may not be true. Linkage disequilibrium might explain the correlated functional status among segregating V segments, but an unknown experimental factor could not be excluded. In a later analysis, HLA-associated TCR beta chains showed more clonal expansion and lower generation probabilities than non-associated chains that were equally common. A group of highly shared sequence variants was considered likely to be a technical artifact of the sequencing pipeline.

The CDR3 starts with the cysteine, ends with the phenylalanine, and has 16 residues. Solely the CDR3 DNA is kept, with 48 bases framed from the first base. CDR1 and CDR2 are drawn from the germline V gene (reference sequence): MNHEY, SMNVEV. V lost 1 base and J lost 2 bases; the stretch between them is 13 bases long. The cohort was made up of hundreds of healthy bone marrow donors. At the time of sampling, every cohort member was nominally healthy, though immune exposures that went unrecorded were likely present. The donor was CMV seropositive and was included in the group of almost 300 seropositive cohort members. Each donor provided a peripheral blood sample, and peripheral blood mononuclear cells were used for TCR beta sequencing. The Qiagen DNeasy Blood Extraction Kit was used to extract genomic DNA from the blood cell samples.

The TCR was taken from a man aged 35 to 55 in good health and CMV-seropositive. The chain uses TRBV27 and TRBJ2-3, with TRBD2 as a weak D call on 6 bases. Sequenced: PBMCs. CDR3 loop: CASSLYGSGPTDTQYF. The DNA sequence is TGTGCCAGCAGTTTATATGGTAGCGGCCCCACAGATACGCAGTATTTT.